A selection of T cell receptor beta chains follows, all from one sample in a study of T cell clonotyping in hematopoietic cell transplantation. The method was immunoSEQ multiplex PCR; TCRdb's version includes in-frame clones alone and lacks a portion of them. The sample has just over 8,500 clones; approximately 85% are singletons. This material consisted of PBMCs, taken 180 days after allogeneic stem cell transplant. Source of these receptors: a female patient aged 30 to 40 who had an allogeneic stem cell transplant, so the T cells may come from the graft donor. Some clones in this sample may be carry-over from other donors' samples. CDR3s include the opening cysteine and the closing phenylalanine or tryptophan. Each record gives: D gene, V gene, clone size, J gene, CDR3 DNA, CDR3 protein. A D gene is named only where the DNA matches it firmly. Size values are once, few and many counts, or a class for expanded clones, and some rows have none.

d_gene: TRBD2; v_gene: TRBV4-3; abundance: -; j_gene: TRBJ2-7; CDR3nt: TGCGCCAGCAGCCAAGACTTTCGGGGGGGGATGAGTCGGGGCTACGAGCAGTACTTC; CDR3aa: CASSQDFRGGMSRGYEQYF
d_gene: -; v_gene: TRBV28; abundance: -; j_gene: TRBJ2-7; CDR3nt: TGTGCCAGCAGTAATCGGCGCTCAGGCCAAACCTACGAGCAGTACTTC; CDR3aa: CASSNRRSGQTYEQYF
d_gene: -; v_gene: TRBV6-1; abundance: -; j_gene: TRBJ1-2; CDR3nt: TGTGCCAGCAGTGAACGACGAGGGAATGGCTACACCTTC; CDR3aa: CASSERRGNGYTF
d_gene: TRBD1; v_gene: TRBV7-2; abundance: -; j_gene: TRBJ1-2; CDR3nt: TGTGCCAGCAGCCTACAGGGGAGCAACTATGGCTACACCTTC; CDR3aa: CASSLQGSNYGYTF
d_gene: -; v_gene: TRBV19; abundance: few; j_gene: TRBJ2-3; CDR3nt: TGTGCCTCCCACAGGGCTGGGCAGGTAGATACGCAGTATTTT; CDR3aa: CASHRAGQVDTQYF
d_gene: -; v_gene: TRBV6-1; abundance: -; j_gene: TRBJ1-4; CDR3nt: TGTGCCAGCAGTCTTAACAGGACACCAAATGAAAAACTGTTTTTT; CDR3aa: CASSLNRTPNEKLFF
d_gene: -; v_gene: TRBV5-5; abundance: -; j_gene: TRBJ1-1; CDR3nt: TGTGCCAGCAGCTCACCGGGACAAGGGAGGTGGGACACTGAAGCTTTCTTT; CDR3aa: CASSSPGQGRWDTEAFF
d_gene: -; v_gene: TRBV6-5; abundance: -; j_gene: TRBJ2-7; CDR3nt: TGTGCCAGCGCTCCTCCCGGACGAGGCCACGAGCAGTACTTC; CDR3aa: CASAPPGRGHEQYF
d_gene: TRBD1; v_gene: TRBV7-9; abundance: -; j_gene: TRBJ2-7; CDR3nt: TGTGCCAGCAGCTCAGACAGGGCGGCCTACGAGCAGTACTTC; CDR3aa: CASSSDRAAYEQYF
d_gene: -; v_gene: TRBV11-3; abundance: few; j_gene: TRBJ2-7; CDR3nt: TGTGCCAGCAGCCGCCGACAGACCTCCTACGAGCAGTACTTC; CDR3aa: CASSRRQTSYEQYF
d_gene: -; v_gene: TRBV5-1; abundance: -; j_gene: TRBJ2-7; CDR3nt: TGCGCCAGCAGCCACTGGCGATACGAGCAGTACTTC; CDR3aa: CASSHWRYEQYF
d_gene: TRBD2; v_gene: TRBV7-2; abundance: once; j_gene: TRBJ2-1; CDR3nt: TGTGCCAGCAGCGCCCAACCTAGCGGAGAGCAGTTCTTC; CDR3aa: CASSAQPSGEQFF
d_gene: TRBD2; v_gene: TRBV11-2; abundance: -; j_gene: TRBJ2-7; CDR3nt: TGTGCCAGCAGAACTAGCGGGGGGAGCTCCTACGAGCAGTACTTC; CDR3aa: CASRTSGGSSYEQYF
d_gene: -; v_gene: TRBV5-6; abundance: -; j_gene: TRBJ1-3; CDR3nt: TGTGCCAGCAGCTTGGGGTCTGGAAACACCATATATTTT; CDR3aa: CASSLGSGNTIYF
d_gene: TRBD1; v_gene: TRBV7-3; abundance: -; j_gene: TRBJ2-5; CDR3nt: TGTGCCAGCAGGCCCACAGGGGGAGAGACCCAGTACTTC; CDR3aa: CASRPTGGETQYF
d_gene: -; v_gene: TRBV27; abundance: -; j_gene: TRBJ2-3; CDR3nt: TGTGCCAGCAGTTTTAAGAGGGGGTCGGAACGCACTGAAGATACGCAGTATTTT; CDR3aa: CASSFKRGSERTEDTQYF
d_gene: -; v_gene: TRBV30; abundance: -; j_gene: TRBJ2-5; CDR3nt: TGTGCCTGGAGTGTTGGAGGCAAAGGGGGGGAGACCCAGTACTTC; CDR3aa: CAWSVGGKGGETQYF
d_gene: TRBD1; v_gene: TRBV5-1; abundance: -; j_gene: TRBJ2-7; CDR3nt: TGCGCCAGCAGCTCGGGACAGGGTCGCCCCGGCGAGCAGTACTTC; CDR3aa: CASSSGQGRPGEQYF
d_gene: -; v_gene: TRBV30; abundance: -; j_gene: TRBJ2-7; CDR3nt: TGTGCCTGGAGCCTCACCTTACAAAGCTACGAGCAGTACTTC; CDR3aa: CAWSLTLQSYEQYF
d_gene: -; v_gene: TRBV7-6; abundance: -; j_gene: TRBJ2-3; CDR3nt: TGTGCCAGCAGCTTATCTAGGAGAGGGGGGCCTGGTGATACGCAGTATTTT; CDR3aa: CASSLSRRGGPGDTQYF
d_gene: -; v_gene: TRBV18; abundance: -; j_gene: TRBJ2-7; CDR3nt: TGTGCCAGCTCACCCCCCGGGGTTCGGAACGAGCAGTACTTC; CDR3aa: CASSPPGVRNEQYF
d_gene: -; v_gene: TRBV10-3; abundance: -; j_gene: TRBJ1-5; CDR3nt: TGTGCCATCAGTGAGGGCGGGTATCAGCCCCAGCATTTT; CDR3aa: CAISEGGYQPQHF
d_gene: -; v_gene: TRBV27; abundance: -; j_gene: TRBJ1-5; CDR3nt: TGTGCCAGCAGTTTAATGGGGCCTGGGTTTGGGGATCAGCCCCAGCATTTT; CDR3aa: CASSLMGPGFGDQPQHF